The source of this T cell receptor beta chain is a study of T cell responses to AZD1222 COVID-19 vaccine (dated by TCRdb to 2020 to 2022). Broadly, across the study: AZD1222 recipients given second doses at about 4 weeks or at about 12 weeks were pooled, since spike-specific TCR depth and breadth were not found to differ between the two schedules. TCR sequencing was performed for roughly 240 trial participants, of whom 207 were given two doses of AZD1222 and approximately 26 were given two doses of MenACWY control vaccine. Trial participants were enrolled by age into subgroups of 18-55, 56-69 and 70-plus years, and around 150, 29 and 61 TCR-sequenced participants, respectively, were included in these subgroups.

The sample's time point label is to be understood as: baseline before first vaccination. Vaccinee samples came from UK trials COV001 and COV002, including a single-blind randomized controlled phase 2/3 trial of AZD1222 (ChAdOx1 nCoV-19) in healthy adults. For TCRbeta chain sequencing, PBMC samples from trial participants were taken at day 0 and at day 28 after the second dose. Regarding this clone: The specificity of this receptor is unknown. No base quality information exists; no much larger clone differs at one position.

The CDR3 regions of human TCRbeta chains were subjected to immunosequencing. In the paper's pipeline: TCRs in the repertoires were compared against a reference library of SARS-CoV-2-specific TCRs that had been generated with the MIRA antigen-specificity platform. Breadth was defined as the fraction of unique TCRs that were SARS-CoV-2-associated, and depth was defined as the fraction of total T cells that were SARS-CoV-2-associated. Using the MIRA data, each spike-specific TCR was assigned both to the spike region to which the TCR was reactive and to a CD4 or CD8 class. Log10-transformed breadth and depth values were compared by one-way ANOVA with Sidak's multiple comparisons tests. This is the immuneACCESS table as TCRdb keeps it, with only in-frame sequences that have V and J called. A part of the clones is gone; compared with another copy, unresolved V genes explain less than half, and the rest is unexplained. D and trimming come from the DNA, and the V and J calls and clone size come from that table. For this sample the table gives tens of thousands of clones, of which roughly four fifths were detected only once. Approximately 5.4% of the sample is held by the ten biggest clonotypes.

The germline ends are 11 bases apart after V is trimmed by 4 bases and J by 7 bases. From the cysteine through the phenylalanine, the CDR3 covers 12 amino acids. The entry retains the CDR3 DNA only, 36 bases that are in frame from base 1. CDR1 and CDR2 are read off the germline V gene as SGHRS and YFSETQ. General study outcomes and caveats: The vaccine-associated CD4 TCRs covered the entire spike protein, and the dominant responses fell in regions 160-218 and 743-854. No day 14 peak-response samples were available, so repertoires were characterized only after the peak T cell response. Conclusions about previously exposed vaccinees are limited because only 6 or 7 AZD1222 recipients were SARS-CoV-2 seropositive at baseline. In the small 56-69-year group, the increase in depth fell short of significance, most likely because of low power. Most participants were white British and females outnumbered males, and the authors suggested that clonal diversity may have been underestimated. Spike-specific TCR breadth and depth rose significantly after two AZD1222 doses compared with day 0 and with MenACWY recipients. Epitopes outside the regions mutated in the B.1.351 and B.1.1.7 variants were reportedly recognized by nearly half of the unique spike-specific TCRs.

Here the chain combines TRBV5-1 and TRBJ1-1; TRBD1 is possibly the D segment (5 matching bases). The TCR was taken from an adult in good health. Sequencing used peripheral blood, obtained on day 0 of AZD1222 vaccination. The DNA reads as follows: TGCGCCAGCAGCGAGTCAGGGTTTGAAGCTTTCTTT. It translates as CASSESGFEAFF.